This T cell receptor (beta chain) was sequenced in a study of T-cell reconstitution after alpha-beta-depleted transplantation in children. The study's findings and limits: It was reported that alpha-beta T cells came from several hundred expanded graft clones (about two months after transplant). The main origin of T-cell counts and diversity one year after transplant was newly produced T cells.

Unique molecular identifiers tagged the TCRbeta library. TCRdb re-called the PCR reads with MiXCR, one entry per CDR3 protein. The sample holds fewer than 550,000 distinct CDR3 sequences; 15% to 20% are singletons and the top ten take 29%. A word on this clonotype: Antigen specificity is unknown.

The CDR3 runs to 17 residues. Between the trimmed V and J ends, which lost 2 bases and 2 bases, there was a span of 18 bases. CDR1 and CDR2 from the germline V gene are MNHEY and SVGAGI. This rearrangement joins TRBV6-5 to TRBJ1-2; the D gene is possibly TRBD1 (5 bases). The source was PBMCs, mostly from graft donor cells, collected 360 days after TCRalphabeta/CD19-depleted stem cell transplant. The receptor comes from a boy younger than two who had a stem cell transplant for Wiskott-Aldrich syndrome, so the T cells may come from the graft donor. CDR3 in amino acids: CASSYNGDYTGNYGYTF. The CDR3 region has the DNA TGTGCCAGCAGTTACAATGGGGACTACACGGGCAACTATGGCTACACCTTC.